Each of the 29 T cell receptor beta chains below was sequenced from the same sample in a study of shared clonotypes between healthy human individuals. Data came from immunoSEQ multiplex PCR; TCRdb stores just in-frame clones and leaves some out. The profile covers 2 million or so clones, with 85% to 95% appearing a single time and about 0.13% taken by the ten largest. The sample was naive CD4+ T cells sorted from blood. Subset in this sample: CD45RA+ positively selected. The receptors originated from a man aged 18-30 years in good health.

J is TRBJ1-5 and V is TRBV30; perhaps TRBD1 as D (5 bases). The CDR3 is 13 amino acids. Germline CDR1 and CDR2: GTSNPN and SVGIG (reference sequence). With 1 base removed from V and 7 bases from J, the gap between germline ends came to 11 bases. The CDR3 DNA reads as TGTGCCTGGAGTGAAGCAGGGCAACAGCCCCAGCATTTT. Translated: CAWSEAGQQPQHF. Filled out from reference TRBV30 and TRBJ1-5, the complete variable domain reads SQTIHQWPATLVQPVGSPLSLECTVEGTSNPNLYWYRQAAGRGLQLLFYSVGIGQISSEVPQNLSASRPQDRQFILSSKKLLLSDSGFYLCAWSEAGQQPQHFGDGTRLSIL.

This clone was counted a single time. The chain combines TRBV19 with TRBJ2-2; TRBD1 or TRBD2 may be the D gene (5 bases each). V was cut by 9 bases and J by 0 bases, with 14 bases left in between. The CDR3 is made up of 15 amino acids. Per germline, CDR1 LNHDA and CDR2 SQIVND (reference sequence). The DNA for the CDR3 is TGTGCCAGCGGGACCGTGAACGCGAACACCGGGGAGCTGTTTTTT. Translating gives CASGTVNANTGELFF.

The V and J genes are TRBV5-1 and TRBJ2-3; TRBD1 matches at 8 bases. The CDR3 totals 17 residues. The ends lost 0 bases at V and 2 bases at J; junction bases unmatched: 8. Germline assignment: CDR1 SGHRS and CDR2 YFSETQ. This CDR3 is CASSLAGQGFLTDTQYF. The DNA of the CDR3 is TGCGCCAGCAGCTTGGCCGGACAGGGTTTTCTCACAGATACGCAGTATTTT.

The CDR3 region has the DNA TGCGCCAGCAGCCAAGGACCGGGATCCGAGGGGGTGGCCCAGTACTTC. Encoded protein: CASSQGPGSEGVAQYF. The chain carries TRBV4-1 and TRBJ2-5; the D gene is possibly TRBD1 (6 bases). V gave up 1 base and J gave up 9 bases, with 21 bases separating them. The CDR3 sequence is 16 residues long. CDR1 and CDR2 from the germline V gene are MGHRA and YSYEKL.

This rearrangement joins TRBV10-2 to TRBJ2-5, with 7 bases identical to TRBD1. This CDR3 contains 14 residues. From germline, CDR1 is WSHSY and CDR2 SAAADI. V was pared by 6 bases and J by 1 base, with 5 bases of the junction left unmatched. Here the CDR3 DNA reads TGCGCCAGCAGGGAAGGACAGGTCCAAGAGACCCAGTACTTC. It is translated as CASREGQVQETQYF.

For this clone: The sample carries other DNA sequences with the same CDR3. This chain links TRBV2 with TRBJ1-1; D call uncertain. The CDR3 spans 13 residues. CDR1 and CDR2 (germline): SNHLY, FYNNEI. Trimming took off 4 bases at V and 1 base at J, with 7 bases between the two ends. The CDR3 sequence: CASSGRRNTEAFF. CDR3 bases: TGTGCCAGCAGTGGGCGCCGGAACACTGAAGCTTTCTTT.

The chain employs TRBV5-1 and TRBJ2-1, with D perhaps given as TRBD1 or TRBD2 (5 bases each). CDR3 size: 16 residues. V lost 4 bases to trimming and J lost 1 base, with 15 bases between them. Germline CDR1 reads SGHRS; CDR2 reads YFSETQ. The CDR3 is CASSPPGRNSYNEQFF. CDR3 bases: TGCGCCAGCAGCCCGCCGGGACGGAATTCCTACAATGAGCAGTTCTTC.

The chain employs TRBV10-3 and TRBJ2-1; D is ambiguous. Germline-derived CDR1 and CDR2 are ENHRY and SYGVKD. V gave up 4 bases and J gave up 12 bases, with 19 bases separating them. The CDR3 contains 14 residues. CDR3 in amino acids: CAISVVPSLPPQFF. The CDR3 region has the DNA TGTGCCATCAGTGTGGTTCCATCTCTCCCTCCGCAGTTCTTC.

This chain uses TRBV28 with TRBJ2-7, with 7 bases fitting TRBD1. This CDR3 has 16 residues. The germline V gene has CDR1 MDHEN and CDR2 SYDVKM. V was pared by 7 bases and J by 0 bases, with 12 bases of the junction left unmatched. In nucleotides, the CDR3 is TGTGCCAGCACCAAACGGACAGGACCCATCTCCTACGAGCAGTACTTC. Protein product: CASTKRTGPISYEQYF.

This sequence joins TRBV29-1 and TRBJ1-4; the match to TRBD1 covers 7 bases. Germline-derived CDR1 and CDR2 are SQVTM and ANQGSEA. V gave up 4 bases and J gave up 4 bases; unmatched junction bases: 3. This CDR3 comprises 13 residues. The CDR3 loop is CSVARGNNEKLFF. CDR3 nucleotides: TGCAGCGTTGCCAGGGGGAATAATGAAAAACTGTTTTTT.

This clone was found once. This chain uses TRBV5-6 with TRBJ2-6; D might be TRBD1 (6 bases). The germline V gene encodes CDR1 SGHDT and CDR2 YYEEEE. Trimming pared 3 bases from V and 12 bases from J, leaving 16 bases between. This CDR3 contains 14 residues. Here the CDR3 DNA reads TGTGCCAGCAGCTCCGGGACACCCCTAAGCGTCCTGACTTTC. Encoded protein: CASSSGTPLSVLTF.

In the case of this clone: This specimen includes other DNA sequences encoding the same CDR3. The V gene is TRBV29-1, the J gene TRBJ1-1; D is unclear. The CDR3 covers 13 residues. The germline V and J ends were trimmed by 4 bases and 0 bases, with 9 bases remaining between them. CDR1 and CDR2 (germline): SQVTM, ANQGSEA. CDR3 sequence (DNA): TGCAGCGTTGGTGGCAGGCTGAACACTGAAGCTTTCTTT. This gives the protein CSVGGRLNTEAFF.

A word on this clone: In the same sample, other DNA sequences code for this CDR3. The J gene is TRBJ2-1, the V gene TRBV18; 10 bases fit TRBD2. V was clipped by 0 bases and J by 4 bases; unmatched bases: 3. The CDR3 contains 16 residues. Germline CDR1 reads KGHSH; CDR2 reads LQKENI. CDR3 DNA: TGTGCCAGCTCACCACCTAGCGGGGGGCCTTACAATGAGCAGTTCTTC. Encoded protein: CASSPPSGGPYNEQFF.

CDR3 DNA sequence: TGTGCCAGCAGTCACGACAGGGGTATTTCCTACGAGCAGTACTTC. It specifies CASSHDRGISYEQYF. The chain uses TRBV28 and TRBJ2-7; 8 bases map to TRBD1. In germline, CDR1 is MDHEN, CDR2 SYDVKM. The CDR3 sequence is 15 residues long. Unmatched junction bases numbered 7, after V lost 5 bases and J lost 1 base.

The chain is built from TRBV29-1 and TRBJ2-1, with 8 nucleotides matching TRBD1. The CDR3 loop spans 13 amino acids. Germline trimming cut 8 bases from V and 0 bases from J; bases unmatched to any gene: 3. Germline V gene lookup returns CDR1 SQVTM and CDR2 ANQGSEA. The CDR3 loop is CSLTGGSYNEQFF. The CDR3 DNA is TGCAGCCTCACAGGGGGCTCCTACAATGAGCAGTTCTTC.

The rearrangement uses TRBV4-1 and TRBJ2-1, with TRBD2 matching over 10 bases. From germline, CDR1 is MGHRA and CDR2 YSYEKL. The CDR3 length is 16 residues. V trimming: 2 bases; J trimming: 9 bases; junction bases outside the gene matches: 10. Here the CDR3 reads CASSQPSGRAFSEQFF. The DNA for the CDR3 is TGCGCCAGCAGCCAACCAAGCGGGAGGGCCTTTAGTGAGCAGTTCTTC.

V is TRBV6-5 and J is TRBJ2-4, with D possibly being TRBD1 (5 bases). V was shortened by 6 bases and J by 0 bases, with 12 bases between the two germline ends. The CDR3 runs to 15 residues. Germline CDR1 and CDR2: MNHEY and SVGAGI. The CDR3 nucleotides are TGTGCCAGCAGCCGCCTGACAGCAGCCAAAAACATTCAGTACTTC. Its protein is CASSRLTAAKNIQYF.

In regard to this clone: A read error may be the cause here, since a much bigger clone is one base away. The J gene is TRBJ1-1, the V gene TRBV20-1; D is perhaps TRBD1 (5 bases). V shed 7 bases and J shed 1 base, with 7 bases lying between them. From germline, CDR1 is DFQATT and CDR2 SNEGSKA (reference sequence). The CDR3 covers 11 residues. The CDR3 nucleotides read TGCAGTGGCCAGGGGAACACTGAAGCTTTCTTT. This translates into CSGQGNTEAFF.

This rearrangement joins TRBV4-3 to TRBJ2-1, with 7 bases identical to TRBD2. Germline lookup yields CDR1 LGHNA and CDR2 YSLEER. V lost 0 bases, J lost 5 bases, and 7 bases stayed unmatched. The CDR3 runs to 16 residues. The CDR3 reads CASSQDLAGPNNEQFF. CDR3 DNA sequence: TGCGCCAGCAGCCAAGATTTAGCGGGCCCAAACAATGAGCAGTTCTTC.

This chain links TRBV5-1 with TRBJ2-7, with TRBD1 matching 9 bases. Germline assignment: CDR1 SGHRS and CDR2 YFSETQ. CDR3 length equals 16 residues. Losses at the gene ends were 3 bases for V and 5 bases for J; bases not matched to a gene: 12. The CDR3 loop reads CASSSPGRTGANEQYF. CDR3 DNA: TGCGCCAGCAGCTCACCCGGGAGGACAGGGGCAAACGAGCAGTACTTC.

The gene calls are TRBV5-1 and TRBJ1-2, with 9 nucleotides matching TRBD1. Germline loops: CDR1 SGHRS, CDR2 YFSETQ. The CDR3 consists of 17 residues. Trimming cost V 2 bases and J 5 bases; bases outside gene matches: 13. The CDR3 sequence is CASSLTWSGQGFYGYTF. The CDR3 nucleotides are TGCGCCAGCAGCTTAACTTGGTCTGGACAGGGGTTTTATGGCTACACCTTC. Based on the CDR3 plus reference TRBV5-1 and TRBJ1-2, the full variable domain is KAGVTQTPRYLIKTRGQQVTLSCSPISGHRSVSWYQQTPGQGLQFLFEYFSETQRNKGNFPGRFSGRQFSNSRSEMNVSTLELGDSALYLCASSLTWSGQGFYGYTFGSGTRLTVV.

The rearrangement links TRBV9 to TRBJ1-6; 10 bases agree with TRBD1. Unmatched junction bases numbered 11, after V lost 9 bases and J lost 5 bases. Germline CDR1 SGDLS, CDR2 YYNGEE. The CDR3 is 16 residues long. The chain's CDR3 is CATHPGQGKNNSPLHF. DNA of the CDR3: TGTGCCACCCACCCGGGACAGGGGAAGAATAATTCACCCCTCCACTTT.

In its sample, this clone was seen once. This sequence joins TRBV7-9 and TRBJ1-6; maybe TRBD1 (6 bases). Between the trimmed V and J ends, which lost 4 bases and 6 bases, there was a span of 10 bases. Germline CDR1 reads SEHNR; CDR2 reads FQNEAQ (reference sequence). The CDR3 has 14 amino acids. As DNA, the CDR3 is TGTGCCAGCAGCTCCAGGGGAGCTAATTCACCCCTCCACTTT. Its protein product is CASSSRGANSPLHF.

In this sample, this clone turned up once. The sample carries other DNA sequences with the same CDR3. The genes are TRBV29-1 and TRBJ1-2, with D perhaps matching TRBD1 (5 bases). Trimming cost V 4 bases and J 5 bases, with 11 bases left between them. Germline V lookup: CDR1 SQVTM, CDR2 ANQGSEA. The CDR3 is 12 amino acids. CDR3 nucleotides: TGCAGCGTTGGGGCTAGGGGATATGGCTACACCTTC. Protein sequence: CSVGARGYGYTF.

This chain uses TRBV5-4 with TRBJ2-3; no clear D. Germline loops: CDR1 SGHNT, CDR2 YYREEE (reference sequence). The CDR3 covers 14 residues. V lost 1 base and J 1 base, leaving 7 bases between the germline ends. The CDR3 nucleotides are TGTGCCAGCAGCTTGTCAAGGGGCACAGATACGCAGTATTTT. This encodes CASSLSRGTDTQYF.

In its sample, this clone was seen once. V is TRBV6-5 and J is TRBJ2-7; perhaps TRBD1 as D (5 bases). Germline V gives CDR1 MNHEY, CDR2 SVGAGI. This CDR3 region has 15 residues. V was cut by 6 bases and J by 0 bases, with 15 bases left in between. This CDR3 reads CASSIDSISSYEQYF. CDR3 DNA sequence: TGTGCCAGCAGCATTGACAGCATTAGCTCCTACGAGCAGTACTTC.

This clone was counted once. The gene calls are TRBV5-1 and TRBJ1-4; D ambiguous. CDR3 length: 14 amino acids. Between the trimmed V and J ends, which lost 5 bases and 2 bases, there was a span of 10 bases. From germline, CDR1 is SGHRS and CDR2 YFSETQ. The CDR3: CASSLGKTNEKLFF. The DNA for the CDR3 is TGCGCCAGCAGTCTGGGGAAGACTAATGAAAAACTGTTTTTT.

On this clone itself: The germline gene is not matched at one end of the junction; a read error may be the cause. V usage is TRBV5-1 and J usage is TRBJ1-4; possibly TRBD1 for D (6 bases). CDR1 is SGHRS and CDR2 is YFSETQ in the germline V gene. This CDR3 has 13 residues. In nucleotides, the CDR3 is TGCGCCAGCAGGTTGGCAGGGGAAGAAAAACTGTTTTTT. This gives the protein CASRLAGEEKLFF.

The chain combines TRBV6-1 with TRBJ2-1; 9 bases agree with TRBD2. The V gene end was trimmed by 7 bases and the J gene end by 8 bases; junction bases not matched to a gene: 9. The V gene's germline CDR1 is MNHNS and CDR2 SASEGT. This CDR3 has 14 amino acids. CDR3 in amino acids: CASNTAGGPDEQFF. For the CDR3, the DNA is TGTGCCAGCAATACCGCGGGGGGGCCCGATGAGCAGTTCTTC.